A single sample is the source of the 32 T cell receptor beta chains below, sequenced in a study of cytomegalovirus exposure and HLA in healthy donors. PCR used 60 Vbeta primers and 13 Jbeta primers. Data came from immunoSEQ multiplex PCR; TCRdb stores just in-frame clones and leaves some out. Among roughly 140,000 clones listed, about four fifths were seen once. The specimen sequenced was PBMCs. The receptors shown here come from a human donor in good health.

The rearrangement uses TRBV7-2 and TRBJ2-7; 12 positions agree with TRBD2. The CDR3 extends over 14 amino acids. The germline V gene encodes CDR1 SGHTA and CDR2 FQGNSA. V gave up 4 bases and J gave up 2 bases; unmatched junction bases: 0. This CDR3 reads CASSWTSGTYEQYF. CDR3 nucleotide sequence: TGTGCCAGCAGCTGGACTAGCGGGACCTACGAGCAGTACTTC.

The CDR3 here is CASSSQGAGEYEAFF. DNA of the CDR3: TGTGCCAGTAGTTCTCAGGGGGCTGGTGAGTATGAAGCTTTCTTT. V is TRBV19 and J is TRBJ1-1, with 8 nucleotides matching TRBD1. The CDR3 spans 15 residues. V trimming: 5 bases; J trimming: 7 bases; junction bases outside the gene matches: 12. The germline CDR1 and CDR2 sequences are LNHDA and SQIVND (reference sequence).

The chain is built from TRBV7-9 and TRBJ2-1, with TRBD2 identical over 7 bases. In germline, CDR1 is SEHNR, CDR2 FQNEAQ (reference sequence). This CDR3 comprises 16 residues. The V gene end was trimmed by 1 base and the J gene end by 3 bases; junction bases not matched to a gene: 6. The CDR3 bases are TGTGCCAGCAGCTTAGTTGGGGGGGGAAGCTACAATGAGCAGTTCTTC. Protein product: CASSLVGGGSYNEQFF.

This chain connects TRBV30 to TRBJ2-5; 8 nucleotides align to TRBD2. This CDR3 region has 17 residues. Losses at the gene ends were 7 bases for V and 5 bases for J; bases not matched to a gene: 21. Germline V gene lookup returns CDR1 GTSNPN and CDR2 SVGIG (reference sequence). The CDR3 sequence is CASRGGWAGRSAETQYF. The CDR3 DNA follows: TGTGCCTCCCGGGGGGGGTGGGCCGGCCGTTCGGCGGAGACCCAGTACTTC.

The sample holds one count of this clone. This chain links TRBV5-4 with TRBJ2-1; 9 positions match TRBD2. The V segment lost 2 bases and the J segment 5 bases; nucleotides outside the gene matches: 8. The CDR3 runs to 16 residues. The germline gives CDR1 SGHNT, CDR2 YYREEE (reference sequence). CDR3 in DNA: TGTGCCAGCAGCTTTAAGGTAGCGGGGGATCACAATGAGCAGTTCTTC. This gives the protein CASSFKVAGDHNEQFF.

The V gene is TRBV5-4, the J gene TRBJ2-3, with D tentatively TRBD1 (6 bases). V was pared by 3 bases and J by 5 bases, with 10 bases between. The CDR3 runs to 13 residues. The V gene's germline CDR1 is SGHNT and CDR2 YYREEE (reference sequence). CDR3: CASSSDSGDTQYF. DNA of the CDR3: TGTGCCAGCAGCTCGGACAGCGGAGATACGCAGTATTTT.

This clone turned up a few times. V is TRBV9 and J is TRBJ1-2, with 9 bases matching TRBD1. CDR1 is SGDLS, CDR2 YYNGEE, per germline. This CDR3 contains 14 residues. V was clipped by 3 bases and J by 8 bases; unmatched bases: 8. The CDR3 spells CASSGRRDREGYTF. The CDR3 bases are TGTGCCAGCAGCGGAAGAAGGGACAGGGAAGGCTACACCTTC. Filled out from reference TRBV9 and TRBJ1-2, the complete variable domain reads DSGVTQTPKHLITATGQRVTLRCSPRSGDLSVYWYQQSLDQGLQFLIQYYNGEERAKGNILERFSAQQFPDLHSELNLSSLELGDSALYFCASSGRRDREGYTFGSGTRLTVV.

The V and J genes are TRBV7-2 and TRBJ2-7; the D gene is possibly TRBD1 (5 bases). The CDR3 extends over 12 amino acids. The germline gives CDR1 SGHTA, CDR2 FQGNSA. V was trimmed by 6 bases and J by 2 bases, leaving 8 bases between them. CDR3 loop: CASRPDTYEQYF. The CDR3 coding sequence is TGTGCCAGCAGACCGGACACCTACGAGCAGTACTTC.

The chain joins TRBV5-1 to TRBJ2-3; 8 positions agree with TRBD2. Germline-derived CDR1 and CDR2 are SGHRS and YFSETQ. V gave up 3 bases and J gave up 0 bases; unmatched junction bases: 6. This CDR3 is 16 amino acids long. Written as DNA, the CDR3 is TGCGCCAGCAGCTATACAGCGGGAGTAAGCACAGATACGCAGTATTTT. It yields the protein CASSYTAGVSTDTQYF. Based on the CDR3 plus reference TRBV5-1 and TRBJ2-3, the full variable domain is KAGVTQTPRYLIKTRGQQVTLSCSPISGHRSVSWYQQTPGQGLQFLFEYFSETQRNKGNFPGRFSGRQFSNSRSEMNVSTLELGDSALYLCASSYTAGVSTDTQYFGPGTRLTVL.

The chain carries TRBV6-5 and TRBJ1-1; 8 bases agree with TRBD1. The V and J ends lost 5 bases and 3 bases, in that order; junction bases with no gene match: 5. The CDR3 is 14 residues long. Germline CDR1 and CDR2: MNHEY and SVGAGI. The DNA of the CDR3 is TGTGCCAGCAGTAACCGGGACAGGTACACTGAAGCTTTCTTT. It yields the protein CASSNRDRYTEAFF.

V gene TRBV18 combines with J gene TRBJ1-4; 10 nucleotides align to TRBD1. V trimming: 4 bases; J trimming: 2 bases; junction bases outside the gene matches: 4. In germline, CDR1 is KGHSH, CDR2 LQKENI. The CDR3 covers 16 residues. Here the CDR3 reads CASSQTGQGTNEKLFF. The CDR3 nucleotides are TGTGCCAGCTCACAAACGGGACAGGGGACTAATGAAAAACTGTTTTTT.

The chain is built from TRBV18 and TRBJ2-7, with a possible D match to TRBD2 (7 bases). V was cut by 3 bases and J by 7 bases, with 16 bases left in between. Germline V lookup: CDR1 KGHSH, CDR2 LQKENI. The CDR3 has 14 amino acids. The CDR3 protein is CASSPHRGAGEQYF. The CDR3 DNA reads TGTGCCAGCTCACCCCATCGGGGGGCGGGAGAGCAGTACTTC.

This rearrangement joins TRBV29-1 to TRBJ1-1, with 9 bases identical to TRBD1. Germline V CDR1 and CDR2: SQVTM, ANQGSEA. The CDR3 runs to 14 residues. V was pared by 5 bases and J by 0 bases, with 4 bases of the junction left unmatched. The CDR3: CSVHRGRVNTEAFF. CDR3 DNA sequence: TGCAGCGTTCACAGGGGGCGGGTGAACACTGAAGCTTTCTTT.

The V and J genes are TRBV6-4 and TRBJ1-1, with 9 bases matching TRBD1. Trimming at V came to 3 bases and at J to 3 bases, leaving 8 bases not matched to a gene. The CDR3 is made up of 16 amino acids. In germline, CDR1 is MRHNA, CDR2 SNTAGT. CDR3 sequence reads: CASSEGNRGPDTEAFF. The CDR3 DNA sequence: TGTGCCAGCAGTGAGGGAAACAGGGGGCCGGACACTGAAGCTTTCTTT.

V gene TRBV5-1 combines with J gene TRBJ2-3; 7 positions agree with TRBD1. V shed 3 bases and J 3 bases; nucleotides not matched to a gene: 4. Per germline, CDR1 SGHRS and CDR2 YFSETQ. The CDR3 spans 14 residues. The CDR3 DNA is TGCGCCAGCAGCTGGAAACAGGGGACAGATACGCAGTATTTT. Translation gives CASSWKQGTDTQYF. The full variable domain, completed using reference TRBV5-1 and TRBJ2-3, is KAGVTQTPRYLIKTRGQQVTLSCSPISGHRSVSWYQQTPGQGLQFLFEYFSETQRNKGNFPGRFSGRQFSNSRSEMNVSTLELGDSALYLCASSWKQGTDTQYFGPGTRLTVL.

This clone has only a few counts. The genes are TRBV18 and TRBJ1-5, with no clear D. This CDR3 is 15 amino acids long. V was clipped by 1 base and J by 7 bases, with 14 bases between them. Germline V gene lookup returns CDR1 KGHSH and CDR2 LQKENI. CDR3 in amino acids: CASSPLGVGGQPQHF. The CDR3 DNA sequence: TGTGCCAGCTCACCACTCGGGGTAGGCGGCCAGCCCCAGCATTTT.

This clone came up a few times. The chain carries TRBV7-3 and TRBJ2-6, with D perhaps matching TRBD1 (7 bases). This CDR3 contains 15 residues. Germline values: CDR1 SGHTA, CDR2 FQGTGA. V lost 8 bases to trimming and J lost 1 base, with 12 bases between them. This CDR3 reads CASGQGGSGANVLTF. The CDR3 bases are TGTGCCAGCGGTCAGGGGGGATCTGGGGCCAACGTCCTGACTTTC.

The CDR3 region is CASSFSGDQEQYF. The CDR3 nucleotides read TGTGCCAGCAGCTTTAGCGGGGATCAGGAGCAGTACTTC. The chain has TRBV7-2 and TRBJ2-7; TRBD2 matches 8 bases. Germline V gives CDR1 SGHTA, CDR2 FQGNSA. The CDR3 is made up of 13 amino acids. J gave up 7 bases and V 3 bases, and 5 bases lay outside the gene matches.

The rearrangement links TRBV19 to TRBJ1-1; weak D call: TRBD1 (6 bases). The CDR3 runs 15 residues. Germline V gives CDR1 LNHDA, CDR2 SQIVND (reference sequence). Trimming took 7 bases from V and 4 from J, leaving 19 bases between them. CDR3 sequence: CASIKKRQVFTEAFF. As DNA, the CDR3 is TGTGCCAGTATAAAGAAGAGACAGGTATTCACTGAAGCTTTCTTT.

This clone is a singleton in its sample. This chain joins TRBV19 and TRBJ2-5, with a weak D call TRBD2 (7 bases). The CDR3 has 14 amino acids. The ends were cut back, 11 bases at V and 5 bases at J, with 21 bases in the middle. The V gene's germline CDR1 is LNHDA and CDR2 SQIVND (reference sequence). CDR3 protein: CAGPVTGGSETQYF. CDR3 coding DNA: TGTGCCGGCCCAGTAACGGGGGGCAGTGAGACCCAGTACTTC.

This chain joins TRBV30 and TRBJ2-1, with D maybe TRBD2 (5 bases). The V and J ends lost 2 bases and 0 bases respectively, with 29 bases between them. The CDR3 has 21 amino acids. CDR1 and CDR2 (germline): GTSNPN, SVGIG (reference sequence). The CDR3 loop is CAWSYPGRAGSEKSSYNEQFF. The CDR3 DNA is TGTGCCTGGAGTTACCCGGGAAGGGCAGGTTCCGAGAAGAGCTCCTACAATGAGCAGTTCTTC.

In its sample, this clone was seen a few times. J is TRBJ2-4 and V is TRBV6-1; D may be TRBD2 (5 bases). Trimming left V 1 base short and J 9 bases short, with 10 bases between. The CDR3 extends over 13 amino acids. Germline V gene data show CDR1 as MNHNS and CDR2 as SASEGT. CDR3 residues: CASSEGLAGIQYF. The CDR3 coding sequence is TGTGCCAGCAGTGAAGGGCTAGCCGGCATTCAGTACTTC.

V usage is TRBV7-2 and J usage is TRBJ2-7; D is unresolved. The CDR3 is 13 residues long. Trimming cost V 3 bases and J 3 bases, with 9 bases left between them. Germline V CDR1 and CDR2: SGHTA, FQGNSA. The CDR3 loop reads CASSLGRVYEQYF. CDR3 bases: TGTGCCAGCAGCTTGGGCAGAGTCTACGAGCAGTACTTC.

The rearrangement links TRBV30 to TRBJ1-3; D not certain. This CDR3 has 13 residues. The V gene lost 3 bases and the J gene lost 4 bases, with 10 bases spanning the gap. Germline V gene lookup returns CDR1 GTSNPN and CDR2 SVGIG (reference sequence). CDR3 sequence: CAWSPYSGNTIYF. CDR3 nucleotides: TGTGCCTGGAGCCCTTACTCGGGAAACACCATATATTTT.

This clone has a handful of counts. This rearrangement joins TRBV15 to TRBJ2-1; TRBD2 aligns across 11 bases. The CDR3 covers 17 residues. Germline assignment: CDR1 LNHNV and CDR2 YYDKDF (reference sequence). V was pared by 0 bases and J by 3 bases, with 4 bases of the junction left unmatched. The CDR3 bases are TGTGCCACCAGCAGAGATAGGGGGACTAGCGGCTACAATGAGCAGTTCTTC. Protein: CATSRDRGTSGYNEQFF. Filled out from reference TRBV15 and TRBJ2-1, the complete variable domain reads DAMVIQNPRYQVTQFGKPVTLSCSQTLNHNVMYWYQQKSSQAPKLLFHYYDKDFNNEADTPDNFQSRRPNTSFCFLDIRSPGLGDTAMYLCATSRDRGTSGYNEQFFGPGTRLTVL.

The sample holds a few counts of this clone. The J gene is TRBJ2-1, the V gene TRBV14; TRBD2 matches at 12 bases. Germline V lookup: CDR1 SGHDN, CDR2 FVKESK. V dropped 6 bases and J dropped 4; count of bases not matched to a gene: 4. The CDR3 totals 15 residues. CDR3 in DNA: TGTGCCAGCAGTCCCGGACTAGCGGGATACAATGAGCAGTTCTTC. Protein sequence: CASSPGLAGYNEQFF.

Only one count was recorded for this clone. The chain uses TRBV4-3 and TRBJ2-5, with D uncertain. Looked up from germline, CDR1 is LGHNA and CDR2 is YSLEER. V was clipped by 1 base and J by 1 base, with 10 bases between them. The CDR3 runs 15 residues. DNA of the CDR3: TGCGCCAGCAGCCAAGGCCACAGCCCCCAAGAGACCCAGTACTTC. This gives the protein CASSQGHSPQETQYF.

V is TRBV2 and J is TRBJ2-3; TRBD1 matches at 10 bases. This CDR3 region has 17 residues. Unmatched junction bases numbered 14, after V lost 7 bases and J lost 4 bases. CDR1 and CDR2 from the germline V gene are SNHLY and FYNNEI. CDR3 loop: CASTHAPGQGRADTQYF. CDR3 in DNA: TGTGCCAGCACGCACGCGCCGGGACAGGGGAGGGCAGATACGCAGTATTTT.

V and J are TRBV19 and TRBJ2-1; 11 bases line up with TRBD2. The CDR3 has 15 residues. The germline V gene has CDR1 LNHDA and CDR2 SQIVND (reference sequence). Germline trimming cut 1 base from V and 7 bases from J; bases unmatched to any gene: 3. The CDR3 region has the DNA TGTGCCAGTAGTATAGCGGTAGCGGGAGGGAATGAGCAGTTCTTC. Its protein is CASSIAVAGGNEQFF.

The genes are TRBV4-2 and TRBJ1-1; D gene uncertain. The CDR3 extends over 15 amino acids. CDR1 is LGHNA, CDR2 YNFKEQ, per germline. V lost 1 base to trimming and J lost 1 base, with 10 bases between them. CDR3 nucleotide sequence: TGTGCCAGCAGCCAAGTGGGAGCGAGGAACACTGAAGCTTTCTTT. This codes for CASSQVGARNTEAFF.

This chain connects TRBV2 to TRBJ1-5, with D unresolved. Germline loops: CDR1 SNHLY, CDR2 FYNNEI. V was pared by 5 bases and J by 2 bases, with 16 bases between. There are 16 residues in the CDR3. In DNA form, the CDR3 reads TGTGCCAGCAGTTTGTCGGAGAAAGGAGGCAATCAGCCCCAGCATTTT. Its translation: CASSLSEKGGNQPQHF.

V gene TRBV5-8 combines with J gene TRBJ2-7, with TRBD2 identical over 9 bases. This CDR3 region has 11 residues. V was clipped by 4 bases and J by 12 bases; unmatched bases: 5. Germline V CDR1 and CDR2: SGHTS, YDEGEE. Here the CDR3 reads CASSNGSGRYF. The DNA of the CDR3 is TGTGCCAGCAGCAACGGTAGCGGGAGGTACTTC.